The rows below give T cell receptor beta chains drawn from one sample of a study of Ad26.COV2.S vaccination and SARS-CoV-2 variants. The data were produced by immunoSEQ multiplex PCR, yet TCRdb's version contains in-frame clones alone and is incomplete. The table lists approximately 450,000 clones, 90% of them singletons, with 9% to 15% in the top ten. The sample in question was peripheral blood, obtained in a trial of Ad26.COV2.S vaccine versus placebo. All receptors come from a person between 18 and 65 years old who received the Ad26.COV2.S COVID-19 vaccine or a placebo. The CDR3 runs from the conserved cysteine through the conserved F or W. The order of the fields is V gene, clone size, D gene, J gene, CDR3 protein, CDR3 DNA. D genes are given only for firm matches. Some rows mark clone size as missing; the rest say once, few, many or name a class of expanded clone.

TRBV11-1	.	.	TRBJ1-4	CASSSLPTGTNEKLFF	TGTGCCAGCAGCTCTCTTCCGACAGGAACTAATGAAAAACTGTTTTTT
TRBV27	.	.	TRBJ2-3	CASSLILGATSTDTQYF	TGTGCCAGCAGTTTAATATTAGGGGCCACTAGCACAGATACGCAGTATTTT
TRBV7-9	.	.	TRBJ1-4	CASSKYTGDEKLFF	TGTGCCAGCAGCAAATATACGGGGGATGAAAAACTGTTTTTT
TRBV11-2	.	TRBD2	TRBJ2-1	CASSFGLAGRSYNEQFF	TGTGCCAGCAGCTTCGGACTAGCGGGACGATCCTACAATGAGCAGTTCTTC
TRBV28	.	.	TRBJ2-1	CASSSLPRTEQFF	TGTGCCAGCAGTAGTTTACCGAGAACTGAGCAGTTCTTC
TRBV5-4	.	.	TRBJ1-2	CASSVLVGRGIGYTF	TGTGCCAGCAGCGTGTTGGTGGGCAGGGGCATCGGCTACACCTTC
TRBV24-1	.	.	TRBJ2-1	CATSDSGSSYNEQFF	TGTGCCACCAGTGATTCAGGGAGCTCCTACAATGAGCAGTTCTTC
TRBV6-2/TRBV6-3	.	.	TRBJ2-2	CASSWDTSTGELFF	TGTGCCAGCAGTTGGGACACCTCCACCGGGGAGCTGTTTTTT
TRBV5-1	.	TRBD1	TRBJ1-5	CASSPGTGGAGQPQHF	TGCGCCAGCAGCCCCGGGACAGGGGGCGCGGGGCAGCCCCAGCATTTT
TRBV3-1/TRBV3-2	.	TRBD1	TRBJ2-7	CASSDTGTGGSYEQYF	TGTGCCAGCAGCGATACCGGGACAGGGGGTTCCTACGAGCAGTACTTC
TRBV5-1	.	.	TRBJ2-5	CASSLFRSGEETQYF	TGCGCCAGCAGCTTGTTTAGGTCAGGGGAAGAGACCCAGTACTTC
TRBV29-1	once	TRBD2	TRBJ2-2	CSVELAGPTGELFF	TGCAGCGTTGAACTAGCGGGACCAACCGGGGAGCTGTTTTTT
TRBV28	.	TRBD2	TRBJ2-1	CASRSGTSIYNEQFF	TGTGCCAGCAGATCCGGGACTAGCATTTACAATGAGCAGTTCTTC
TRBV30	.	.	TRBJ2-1	CAWDSSYNEQFF	TGTGCCTGGGACAGTTCATACAATGAGCAGTTCTTC
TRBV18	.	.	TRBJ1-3	CASSPQGPSGNTIYF	TGTGCCAGCTCACCACAGGGCCCCTCTGGAAACACCATATATTTT
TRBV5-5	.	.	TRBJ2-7	CASSLRPAYEQYF	TGTGCCAGCAGCTTGAGGCCAGCCTACGAGCAGTACTTC
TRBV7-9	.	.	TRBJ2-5	CASSLLLGSETQYF	TGTGCCAGCAGCTTATTGCTAGGGTCGGAGACCCAGTACTTC
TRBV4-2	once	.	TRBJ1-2	CASSRRHDANYGYTF	TGTGCCAGCAGCCGAAGACACGATGCGAACTATGGCTACACCTTC
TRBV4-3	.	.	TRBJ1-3	CASSQDRSLSGDTIYF	TGCGCCAGCAGCCAAGATAGGTCCTTATCCGGGGACACCATATATTTT
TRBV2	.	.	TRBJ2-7	CASSELGSTYEQYF	TGTGCCAGCAGTGAGTTGGGCAGCACCTACGAGCAGTACTTC
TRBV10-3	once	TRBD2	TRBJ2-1	CASDTSGLAMNYNEQFF	TGTGCCAGTGATACAAGCGGACTAGCGATGAACTACAATGAGCAGTTCTTC
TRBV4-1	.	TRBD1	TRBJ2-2	CASSLQGAHGELFF	TGCGCCAGCAGCCTACAGGGGGCACACGGGGAGCTGTTTTTT
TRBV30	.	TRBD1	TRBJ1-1	CATGDTEAFF	TGTGCCACAGGGGACACTGAAGCTTTCTTT
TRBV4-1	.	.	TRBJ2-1	CASSQRQYNEQFF	TGCGCCAGCAGCCAGCGACAGTACAATGAGCAGTTCTTC
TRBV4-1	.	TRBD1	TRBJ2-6	CASSQETRTGTSGANVLTF	TGCGCCAGCAGCCAAGAAACCAGGACAGGGACCTCTGGGGCCAACGTCCTGACTTTC
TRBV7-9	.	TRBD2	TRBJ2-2	CASRQGLAGGTGELFF	TGTGCCAGCAGACAGGGACTAGCGGGAGGAACCGGGGAGCTGTTTTTT
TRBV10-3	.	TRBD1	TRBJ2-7	CAISNAGTGGYEQYF	TGTGCCATCAGCAATGCCGGGACAGGGGGCTACGAGCAGTACTTC
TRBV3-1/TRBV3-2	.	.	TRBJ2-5	CASSQAEETQYF	TGTGCCAGCAGCCAAGCGGAAGAGACCCAGTACTTC
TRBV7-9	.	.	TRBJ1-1	CASSLATVNTEAFF	TGTGCCAGCAGCTTAGCAACTGTGAACACTGAAGCTTTCTTT
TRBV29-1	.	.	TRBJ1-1	CSAPDPGQMNTEAFF	TGCAGCGCCCCAGACCCGGGACAAATGAACACTGAAGCTTTCTTT
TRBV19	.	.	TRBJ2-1	CASSWGRGGSGNEQFF	TGTGCCAGTAGTTGGGGGCGGGGCGGGAGTGGGAATGAGCAGTTCTTC